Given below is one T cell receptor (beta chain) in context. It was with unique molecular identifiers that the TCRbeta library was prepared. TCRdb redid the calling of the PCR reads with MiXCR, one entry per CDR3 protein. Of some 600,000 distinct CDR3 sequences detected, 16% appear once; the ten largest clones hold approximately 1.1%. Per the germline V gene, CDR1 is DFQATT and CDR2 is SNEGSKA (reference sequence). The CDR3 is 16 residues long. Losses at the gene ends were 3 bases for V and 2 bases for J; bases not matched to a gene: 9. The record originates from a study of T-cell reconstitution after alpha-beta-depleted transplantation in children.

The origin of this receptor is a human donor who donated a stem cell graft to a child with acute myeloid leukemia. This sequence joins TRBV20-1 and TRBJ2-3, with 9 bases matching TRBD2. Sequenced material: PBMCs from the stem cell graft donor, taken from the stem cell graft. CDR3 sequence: CSASPLLAGLTDTQYF. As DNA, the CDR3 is TGCAGTGCTAGCCCCCTCCTAGCGGGGCTCACAGATACGCAGTATTTT.